A selection of T cell receptor beta chains follows, all from one sample in a study of Ad26.COV2.S vaccination and SARS-CoV-2 variants. Some clones are missing from TCRdb's copy, which holds only in-frame ones; the method was immunoSEQ multiplex PCR. The sample carries 350,000 to 500,000 clones, around nine tenths recorded once. The sample in question was peripheral blood, obtained in a trial of Ad26.COV2.S vaccine versus placebo. The receptors come from a person aged 18-60 years who received the Ad26.COV2.S COVID-19 vaccine or a placebo. Each CDR3 is given with its conserved first and last residue. D genes are given only for firm matches. Only some rows state a clone size, as once, few, many or a class for expanded clones.

v_gene,d_gene,j_gene,abundance,CDR3aa,CDR3nt
TRBV5-1,NA,TRBJ2-5,NA,CASSLVQETQYF,TGCGCCAGCAGCTTGGTACAAGAGACCCAGTACTTC
TRBV30,TRBD1,TRBJ2-7,NA,CAWSDLQGSEYF,TGTGCCTGGAGTGACCTACAGGGGTCCGAGTACTTC
TRBV28,NA,TRBJ2-7,once,CASSFRQGYAYEQYF,TGTGCCAGCAGTTTTAGGCAGGGGTACGCCTACGAGCAGTACTTC
TRBV7-2,TRBD2,TRBJ2-7,NA,CASSLERGGYEQYF,TGTGCCAGCAGCTTAGAACGCGGGGGTTACGAGCAGTACTTC
TRBV6-5,TRBD1,TRBJ1-2,NA,CASSISTGRGGYTF,TGTGCCAGCAGTATTTCGACAGGGAGGGGTGGCTACACCTTC
TRBV30,NA,TRBJ2-7,NA,CAWSEIREQYF,TGTGCCTGGTCTGAGATCCGGGAGCAGTACTTC
TRBV30,NA,TRBJ2-2,NA,CAWTPNTGELFF,TGTGCCTGGACACCGAACACCGGGGAGCTGTTTTTT
TRBV11-2,NA,TRBJ2-1,NA,CASSPLTGASYNEQFF,TGTGCCAGCAGTCCCTTGACGGGGGCCTCCTACAATGAGCAGTTCTTC
TRBV6-1,NA,TRBJ1-5,NA,CASSAGDWATHNQPQHF,TGTGCCAGCAGTGCCGGGGATTGGGCCACCCACAATCAGCCCCAGCATTTT
TRBV3-1/TRBV3-2,TRBD2,TRBJ2-2,once,CASSQDLGRWGAGGNTGELFF,TGTGCCAGCAGCCAAGATTTGGGGCGATGGGGAGCGGGGGGCAACACCGGGGAGCTGTTTTTT
TRBV7-2,TRBD1,TRBJ1-3,NA,CASSLEQGEGNTIYF,TGTGCCAGCAGCTTAGAACAGGGGGAGGGAAACACCATATATTTT
TRBV4-3,NA,TRBJ1-5,NA,CASSQVYYSNQPQHF,TGCGCCAGCAGCCAAGTGTATTATAGCAATCAGCCCCAGCATTTT
TRBV7-9,NA,TRBJ2-7,NA,CASSPVVSDEQYF,TGTGCCAGCAGCCCAGTGGTCAGCGACGAGCAGTACTTC
TRBV4-1,TRBD1,TRBJ1-4,few,CASSQILDRGDEKLFF,TGCGCCAGCAGCCAAATACTGGACAGGGGGGATGAAAAACTGTTTTTT
TRBV6-5,TRBD1,TRBJ1-2,few,CASRKGQGYGGYTF,TGTGCCAGCAGGAAGGGACAGGGCTATGGAGGCTACACCTTC
TRBV9,TRBD2,TRBJ2-1,NA,CASSDRGGRNEQFF,TGTGCCAGCAGTGACCGGGGGGGCCGGAATGAGCAGTTCTTC
TRBV6-6,NA,TRBJ1-2,few,CASSYGRDGYTF,TGTGCCAGCAGTTATGGGAGAGATGGCTACACCTTC
TRBV28,NA,TRBJ1-2,NA,CASSTPIGGVSYTF,TGTGCCAGCAGTACCCCAATCGGGGGCGTCAGCTACACCTTC
TRBV7-9,NA,TRBJ2-7,NA,CASSSTGYEQYF,TGTGCCAGCAGCTCGACAGGCTACGAGCAGTACTTC
TRBV7-9,NA,TRBJ1-2,NA,CASSRPGPNYGYTF,TGTGCCAGCAGCCGCCCGGGACCTAACTATGGCTACACCTTC
TRBV5-1,NA,TRBJ2-7,once,CASSLAESYEQYF,TGCGCCAGCAGCTTGGCCGAATCCTACGAGCAGTACTTC
TRBV19,TRBD2,TRBJ2-3,NA,CASSSGVGLALSQYF,TGTGCCAGTAGTTCGGGGGTGGGACTAGCGCTCTCGCAGTATTTT
TRBV5-8,NA,TRBJ1-2,NA,CASSLGQGNDYGYTF,TGTGCCAGCAGCTTGGGGCAGGGGAACGACTATGGCTACACCTTC
TRBV7-2,TRBD1,TRBJ2-7,few,CASSSDRGPYEQYF,TGTGCCAGCAGCTCTGACAGGGGGCCCTACGAGCAGTACTTC
TRBV6-2/TRBV6-3,NA,TRBJ2-6,NA,CASSYSSRGANVLTF,TGTGCCAGCAGTTACTCGAGCCGTGGGGCCAACGTCCTGACTTTC
TRBV24-1,NA,TRBJ2-3,NA,CATSDRSRGAPDTQYF,TGTGCCACCAGTGACCGGAGCAGGGGGGCCCCAGATACGCAGTATTTT
TRBV19,TRBD1,TRBJ1-4,NA,CASSHPGQGASMEKLFF,TGTGCCAGTAGTCACCCGGGACAGGGGGCCAGTATGGAAAAACTGTTTTTT
TRBV29-1,TRBD1,TRBJ2-1,once,CSVLLTGAIYNEQFF,TGCAGCGTCCTACTTACAGGGGCCATATACAATGAGCAGTTCTTC
TRBV7-6,NA,TRBJ2-1,NA,CASSLGDEGIYNEQFF,TGTGCCAGCAGCTTAGGGGACGAAGGAATCTACAATGAGCAGTTCTTC
TRBV27,NA,TRBJ1-2,NA,CASSLKRDNNYGYTF,TGTGCCAGCAGTTTAAAGAGGGACAATAACTATGGCTACACCTTC
TRBV4-2,TRBD1,TRBJ1-1,NA,CASSQEQGATEAFF,TGTGCCAGCAGCCAGGAACAGGGGGCCACTGAAGCTTTCTTT
TRBV11-2,NA,TRBJ1-1,NA,CASSFGGEAFF,TGTGCCAGCAGCTTTGGCGGTGAAGCTTTCTTT
TRBV4-1,NA,TRBJ1-4,few,CASSPRGGGGSATNEKLFF,TGCGCCAGCAGCCCTCGAGGAGGAGGGGGATCCGCAACTAATGAAAAACTGTTTTTT
TRBV12-5,NA,TRBJ2-3,NA,CASGLWEQDTQYF,TGTGCTAGTGGTTTGTGGGAGCAAGATACGCAGTATTTT
TRBV5-6,TRBD1,TRBJ1-1,NA,CASSRLQQGRTNTEAFF,TGTGCCAGCAGCCGTTTACAACAGGGGAGGACGAACACTGAAGCTTTCTTT
TRBV5-1,NA,TRBJ1-3,NA,CASGTDNRSGNTIYF,TGCGCCAGCGGGACCGACAACCGTTCTGGAAACACCATATATTTT
TRBV2,NA,TRBJ1-5,NA,CASSEANRNQPQHF,TGTGCCAGCAGTGAAGCTAACAGAAATCAGCCCCAGCATTTT
TRBV10-3,TRBD1,TRBJ1-6,NA,CAIRGQGPRAPLHF,TGTGCCATCAGGGGACAGGGGCCGAGGGCGCCCCTCCACTTT
TRBV5-1,TRBD1,TRBJ2-7,few,CASSLIPGQGSSYEQYF,TGCGCCAGCAGCTTAATTCCGGGACAGGGGTCTTCCTACGAGCAGTACTTC
TRBV18,TRBD2,TRBJ2-1,NA,CASSPSGGVFHEQFF,TGTGCCAGCTCCCCGAGCGGGGGGGTGTTTCATGAGCAGTTCTTC
TRBV9,TRBD2,TRBJ2-1,NA,CASSVSSGTYNEQFF,TGTGCCAGCAGCGTAAGTAGCGGGACGTACAATGAGCAGTTCTTC
TRBV5-4,TRBD1,TRBJ2-3,NA,CASNSGQGATDTQYF,TGTGCCAGCAATTCGGGACAGGGGGCCACAGATACGCAGTATTTT
TRBV20-1,NA,TRBJ2-1,NA,CSASRIQFNEQFF,TGCAGTGCTAGTAGGATCCAGTTCAATGAGCAGTTCTTC
TRBV7-3,NA,TRBJ2-3,NA,CASSLMEGSDTQYF,TGTGCCAGCAGCTTAATGGAGGGTTCAGATACGCAGTATTTT
TRBV4-1,TRBD1,TRBJ1-1,NA,CASSQDDREATEAFF,TGCGCCAGCAGCCAGGATGACAGGGAGGCCACTGAAGCTTTCTTT
TRBV5-5,NA,TRBJ1-5,NA,CASSLYIGSDQPQHF,TGTGCCAGCAGCTTGTATATAGGGTCGGATCAGCCCCAGCATTTT
TRBV5-1,NA,TRBJ2-5,NA,CASSLAVYAQETQYF,TGCGCCAGCAGCTTGGCGGTATACGCACAAGAGACCCAGTACTTC
TRBV30,NA,TRBJ1-1,NA,CAWRSQQNTEAFF,TGTGCCTGGAGGAGTCAGCAGAACACTGAAGCTTTCTTT
TRBV28,NA,TRBJ1-5,NA,CASSLYNQPQHF,TGTGCCAGCAGTTTGTACAATCAGCCCCAGCATTTT
TRBV28,TRBD1,TRBJ2-1,NA,CASSSGQEHNEQFF,TGTGCCAGCAGTTCCGGACAGGAGCATAATGAGCAGTTCTTC
TRBV5-6,NA,TRBJ2-7,NA,CASSSDSTPYEQYF,TGTGCCAGCAGCTCGGACAGTACACCCTACGAGCAGTACTTC
TRBV19,NA,TRBJ2-7,NA,CASSIDMGLEQYF,TGTGCCAGTAGTATAGATATGGGGCTCGAGCAGTACTTC
TRBV6-2/TRBV6-3,NA,TRBJ1-2,NA,CASSWNSRGGYTF,TGTGCCAGCAGTTGGAACTCGAGGGGCGGCTACACCTTC
TRBV29-1,NA,TRBJ2-4,once,CSTWGANIQYF,TGCAGTACTTGGGGGGCAAACATTCAGTACTTC
TRBV3-1/TRBV3-2,TRBD1,TRBJ1-6,NA,CASSQVAPGQGGYNSPLHF,TGTGCCAGCAGCCAAGTTGCCCCCGGACAGGGAGGCTATAATTCACCCCTCCACTTT